This T cell receptor (beta chain) was sequenced in a study of shared clonotypes between healthy human individuals. Background on the study: There were three CD4 naive, three CD4 memory, two CD8 naive and one CD8 memory plates per donor. Study results and limitations: Shared clonotypes: roughly 4.7% naive CD4, roughly 3.5% naive CD8, over 2% memory CD4, approximately 0.4% memory CD8. With few donors, the genetic and exposure-history diversity represented was limited.

CDR3 length: 13 residues. J was trimmed by 3 bases and V by 5 bases; bases with no gene match: 6. In germline, CDR1 is GTSNPN, CDR2 SVGIG (reference sequence). The material for each subset, its genomic DNA, was split evenly across several immunoSEQ plates. TCRdb's copy holds only in-frame clones and misses some; the assay was immunoSEQ multiplex PCR. The repertoire holds over 2 million clones, roughly 92% seen once, with roughly 0.34% in the top ten. Regarding this clone: Its antigen is undetermined.

This rearrangement joins TRBV30 to TRBJ1-1, with 7 bases identical to TRBD1. The clonotype comes from a man younger than 30 in good health. Some clones in this sample may be carry-over from other donors' samples. Sample: naive CD4+ T cells from PBMCs. Subset in this sample: CD45RA+ positively selected. CDR3 in DNA: TGTGCCTGGCAGGACAGGCACGACACTGAAGCTTTCTTT. Protein product: CAWQDRHDTEAFF.